Listed here are 27 T cell receptor beta chains from one sample, sequenced in a study of T cells in Graves' hyperthyroidism and ophthalmopathy. What was amplified from RNA transcripts were TCR beta CDR3 regions. Using the HTBI primer set, a first-round RT-PCR was run on the TCR CDR3. TCRdb ran MiXCR on the multiplex PCR reads and lists one entry per CDR3 protein. The table shows roughly 500,000 distinct CDR3 sequences, with around a fifth occurring only once. Sequencing used blood. The receptors derive from a woman in her 70s with Graves' ophthalmopathy.

This clonotype was counted a few times. V is TRBV13 and J is TRBJ2-1, with 9 bases identical to TRBD1. The junction had 3 bases not matched to a gene; V was cut back by 2 bases and J by 4 bases. Germline V gene sequence: CDR1 PRHDT, CDR2 FYEKMQ (reference sequence). The CDR3 is made up of 15 amino acids. The CDR3 loop is CASSLQTGGYNEQFF. The CDR3, as DNA: TGTGCCAGCAGCTTACAGACAGGGGGTTACAATGAGCAGTTCTTC.

The J gene is TRBJ2-7, the V gene TRBV28; no reliable D call. V lost 7 bases and J lost 5, with 15 bases in between. The CDR3 covers 13 residues. CDR1 is MDHEN, CDR2 SYDVKM, per germline. CDR3: CASNHPYGDEQYF. CDR3 sequence (DNA): TGTGCCAGCAATCATCCCTACGGCGACGAGCAGTACTTC. The full variable domain, with the rest looked up from reference TRBV28 and TRBJ2-7, is DVKVTQSSRYLVKRTGEKVFLECVQDMDHENMFWYRQDPGLGLRLIYFSYDVKMKEKGDIPEGYSVSREKKERFSLILESASTNQTSMYLCASNHPYGDEQYFGPGTRLTVT.

This clonotype was seen more than once but under ten times. The chain recombines TRBV3-1 with TRBJ2-1, with no clear D. Germline CDR1 LGHDT, CDR2 YNNKEL (reference sequence). The CDR3 is 13 residues long. V was shortened by 2 bases and J by 0 bases, with 2 bases between the two germline ends. The CDR3 here is CASSQLSYNEQFF. CDR3 sequence (DNA): TGTGCCAGCAGCCAACTCTCCTACAATGAGCAGTTCTTC.

This chain joins TRBV6-5 and TRBJ1-1; D is perhaps TRBD1 (5 bases). CDR1 is MNHEY and CDR2 is SVGAGI in the germline V gene. The V end was cut by 3 bases, the J end by 0 bases, with 17 bases between. The CDR3 sequence is 17 residues long. CDR3 sequence: CASSYGVQGDMNTEAFF. The CDR3 nucleotides read TGTGCCAGCAGTTATGGGGTCCAAGGGGATATGAACACTGAAGCTTTCTTT.

The rearrangement joins TRBV11-2 to TRBJ2-2; perhaps TRBD1 as D (5 bases). This CDR3 is built from 16 residues. Trimming removed 6 bases at V and 2 bases at J, with 16 bases between. Germline loops: CDR1 SGHAT, CDR2 FQNNGV. The CDR3 loop reads CASSTTNGANTGELFF. The CDR3 nucleotides are TGTGCCAGCAGTACTACAAATGGGGCTAACACCGGGGAGCTGTTTTTT.

In its sample, this clonotype was seen a few times. The V and J genes are TRBV30 and TRBJ1-1, with 7 nucleotides matching TRBD1. Trimming cost V 1 base and J 3 bases; bases outside gene matches: 8. Germline CDR1 and CDR2: GTSNPN and SVGIG (reference sequence). There are 15 residues in the CDR3. The CDR3 loop is CAWSERQGMDTEAFF. The DNA of the CDR3 is TGTGCCTGGAGTGAGCGACAGGGAATGGACACTGAAGCTTTCTTT.

This clonotype came up once. V gene TRBV9 combines with J gene TRBJ2-7; a weak D match, TRBD2 (6 bases). The CDR3 totals 15 residues. V dropped 1 base and J dropped 7 bases, with 18 bases sitting between them. Germline values: CDR1 SGDLS, CDR2 YYNGEE. The DNA for the CDR3 is TGTGCCAGCAGCGTAATGGCGGGACCTTCGGGGGAGCAGTACTTC. As protein: CASSVMAGPSGEQYF.

In its sample, this clonotype was seen a few times. V gene TRBV18 combines with J gene TRBJ2-2; 10 bases are shared with TRBD2. In germline, CDR1 is KGHSH, CDR2 LQKENI. Germline trimming cut 6 bases from V and 1 base from J; bases unmatched to any gene: 5. This CDR3 is 16 amino acids long. The CDR3 loop is CASSRGLAENTGELFF. DNA for the CDR3: TGTGCCAGCTCCCGCGGACTAGCGGAGAACACCGGGGAGCTGTTTTTT.

In this sample, this clonotype turned up many times. This chain connects TRBV2 to TRBJ2-1; D uncertain. Germline assignment: CDR1 SNHLY and CDR2 FYNNEI. CDR3 size: 13 residues. V shed 8 bases and J shed 8 bases, with 16 bases lying between them. DNA of the CDR3: TGTGCCAGCGGGATCCGCCCCATTGATGAGCAGTTCTTC. Protein sequence: CASGIRPIDEQFF.

There are a few counts of this clonotype. This chain connects TRBV6-2 or TRBV6-3 to TRBJ1-1; the D gene is possibly TRBD1 (5 bases). V was cut by 6 bases and J by 1 base, with 18 bases left in between. CDR1 MNHEY and CDR2 SVGEGT come from the germline V gene. The CDR3 spans 16 residues. For the CDR3, the DNA is TGTGCCAGCAGACAAGGGACGGGGGACGGGAACACTGAAGCTTTCTTT. This codes for CASRQGTGDGNTEAFF.

The chain has TRBV6-2 or TRBV6-3 and TRBJ2-7; D is possibly TRBD1 or TRBD2 (6 bases each). With 7 bases removed from V and 2 bases from J, the gap between germline ends came to 12 bases. CDR3 length: 13 residues. Germline V CDR1 and CDR2: MNHEY, SVGEGT. The CDR3 DNA reads as TGTGCCAGCACCGTGGGGGGCCCCTACGAGCAGTACTTC. Translated, it gives CASTVGGPYEQYF.

The sample holds a few counts of this clonotype. The V gene is TRBV7-9, the J gene TRBJ1-4; TRBD1 matches at 7 bases. V trimming: 8 bases; J trimming: 4 bases; junction bases outside the gene matches: 7. Germline values: CDR1 SEHNR, CDR2 FQNEAQ (reference sequence). This CDR3 is 14 amino acids long. CDR3 in amino acids: CASCSGTVNEKLFF. CDR3 in DNA: TGTGCCAGCTGTTCCGGGACAGTTAATGAAAAACTGTTTTTT.

Notes on this clonotype: Given a much more abundant clone one base away, this may be a read error. The chain links TRBV11-2 to TRBJ2-1; D is ambiguous. The CDR3 runs 14 residues. CDR1 is SGHAT and CDR2 is FQNNGV in the germline V gene. V was trimmed by 2 bases and J by 6 bases, leaving 11 bases between them. The CDR3 nucleotides read TGTGCCAGCAGCTTAAGCACGATAGCCAATGAGCAGTTCTTC. It translates to CASSLSTIANEQFF.

The chain employs TRBV5-1 and TRBJ2-1; TRBD2 matches at 8 bases. The ends lost 6 bases at V and 5 bases at J; junction bases unmatched: 7. The germline CDR1 and CDR2 sequences are SGHRS and YFSETQ. The CDR3 loop spans 14 amino acids. CDR3 loop: CASTLVAGNNEQFF. The CDR3 DNA sequence: TGCGCCAGCACCCTAGTAGCGGGAAACAATGAGCAGTTCTTC.

The chain uses TRBV29-1 and TRBJ2-5, with D perhaps matching TRBD1 (5 bases). Per the germline V gene, CDR1 is SQVTM and CDR2 is ANQGSEA. This CDR3 spans 16 amino acids. Trimming took 5 bases from V and 6 from J, leaving 25 bases between them. CDR3 protein: CSVRNNVQGDSKTQYF. CDR3 sequence (DNA): TGCAGCGTTCGAAACAATGTACAAGGGGATAGCAAGACCCAGTACTTC.

This clonotype was observed a handful of times. This rearrangement joins TRBV20-1 to TRBJ2-1; D is unresolved. The CDR3 spans 10 residues. Germline V CDR1 and CDR2: DFQATT, SNEGSKA (reference sequence). The V and J ends lost 5 bases and 10 bases respectively, with 9 bases between them. In nucleotides, the CDR3 is TGCAGTGCTGGCCGGATCGAGCAGTTCTTC. Translated, it gives CSAGRIEQFF.

This clonotype was seen a handful of times. The chain has TRBV20-1 and TRBJ1-2, with D perhaps TRBD1 (5 bases). Germline values: CDR1 DFQATT, CDR2 SNEGSKA (reference sequence). This CDR3 spans 13 amino acids. Trimming took off 6 bases at V and 4 bases at J, with 15 bases between the two ends. CDR3 in amino acids: CSATPTASYGYTF. The CDR3 nucleotides are TGCAGTGCAACCCCGACAGCTTCCTATGGCTACACCTTC.

The rearrangement joins TRBV30 to TRBJ1-2; D uncertain. Germline V gene lookup returns CDR1 GTSNPN and CDR2 SVGIG (reference sequence). The V end was cut by 3 bases, the J end by 1 base, with 9 bases between. This CDR3 region has 13 residues. Written as DNA, the CDR3 is TGTGCCTGGAGGGACGGAAGTAACTATGGCTACACCTTC. The encoded protein is CAWRDGSNYGYTF.

V is TRBV10-3 and J is TRBJ2-1; 12 positions match TRBD2. This CDR3 spans 11 amino acids. The V segment lost 10 bases and the J segment 11 bases; nucleotides outside the gene matches: 3. Germline loops: CDR1 ENHRY, CDR2 SYGVKD. The CDR3 DNA is TGTGCCACTAGCGGGAGGGGTAAGCAGTTCTTC. This codes for CATSGRGKQFF.

This clonotype was observed a handful of times. The J gene is TRBJ2-7, the V gene TRBV30; TRBD2 aligns across 8 bases. V shed 3 bases, J shed 2 bases, and the junction held 3 bases outside the gene matches. CDR1 is GTSNPN, CDR2 SVGIG, per germline (reference sequence). There are 13 residues in the CDR3. CDR3 in amino acids: CAWSGRAPYEQYF. DNA for the CDR3: TGTGCCTGGAGCGGGAGGGCTCCCTACGAGCAGTACTTC.

The chain carries TRBV4-2 and TRBJ2-7, with TRBD2 matching 9 bases. Germline V gives CDR1 LGHNA, CDR2 YNFKEQ. The CDR3 is made up of 15 amino acids. Trimming cost V 1 base and J 1 base; bases outside gene matches: 2. This CDR3 reads CASSQATSGSYEQYF. The CDR3 DNA reads TGTGCCAGCAGCCAAGCGACTAGCGGATCCTACGAGCAGTACTTC.

The V and J genes are TRBV19 and TRBJ2-3, with 8 bases lining up with TRBD2. Germline values: CDR1 LNHDA, CDR2 SQIVND (reference sequence). CDR3 length: 15 residues. V trimming: 6 bases; J trimming: 0 bases; junction bases outside the gene matches: 5. The CDR3 nucleotides are TGTGCCAGTAGAAAACTAGCGGTTAGCACAGATACGCAGTATTTT. Translated, it gives CASRKLAVSTDTQYF.

The gene calls are TRBV20-1 and TRBJ2-2; the match to TRBD2 covers 11 bases. This CDR3 spans 14 amino acids. CDR1 and CDR2 from the germline V gene are DFQATT and SNEGSKA (reference sequence). Trimming at V came to 7 bases and at J to 5 bases, leaving 6 bases not matched to a gene. In DNA form, the CDR3 reads TGCAGTGGTCTAACTAGCGGGAGTACCGGGGAGCTGTTTTTT. Amino acid sequence: CSGLTSGSTGELFF.

This clonotype has a count of ten or more. The chain couples TRBV28 to TRBJ2-5, with TRBD2 identical over 7 bases. Germline CDR1 and CDR2: MDHEN and SYDVKM. The CDR3 has 16 amino acids. With 6 bases clipped from V and 7 bases from J, the junction kept 17 bases outside the gene matches. CDR3: CASRPTGLVGVGTQYF. The CDR3 DNA sequence: TGTGCCAGCAGGCCTACCGGACTAGTAGGGGTTGGGACCCAGTACTTC.

In its sample, this clonotype was seen a few times. The rearrangement uses TRBV20-1 and TRBJ2-7; tentative D call: TRBD1 (6 bases). V lost 5 bases and J lost 0, with 14 bases in between. The germline V gene encodes CDR1 DFQATT and CDR2 SNEGSKA (reference sequence). This CDR3 spans 14 amino acids. Here the CDR3 reads CSADSGQSSYEQYF. DNA for the CDR3: TGCAGTGCTGATTCTGGACAGAGCTCCTACGAGCAGTACTTC.

This clonotype was counted a few times. The rearrangement uses TRBV11-2 and TRBJ2-7, with 9 bases lining up with TRBD2. The CDR3 has 17 amino acids. The V segment lost 5 bases and the J segment 4 bases; nucleotides outside the gene matches: 15. Per germline, CDR1 SGHAT and CDR2 FQNNGV. The CDR3 DNA reads as TGTGCCAGCAGCCCCTCGTGGGCTAGCGGGGATACTTACGAGCAGTACTTC. Translated: CASSPSWASGDTYEQYF.

This clonotype was recorded at least ten times. The chain has TRBV12-3 or TRBV12-4 and TRBJ1-1; D remains ambiguous. Between the trimmed V and J ends, which lost 3 bases and 3 bases, there was a span of 14 bases. The CDR3 extends over 15 amino acids. This CDR3 reads CASSLRPNGDTEAFF. The CDR3 coding sequence is TGTGCCAGCAGTTTGCGGCCGAACGGGGACACTGAAGCTTTCTTT.